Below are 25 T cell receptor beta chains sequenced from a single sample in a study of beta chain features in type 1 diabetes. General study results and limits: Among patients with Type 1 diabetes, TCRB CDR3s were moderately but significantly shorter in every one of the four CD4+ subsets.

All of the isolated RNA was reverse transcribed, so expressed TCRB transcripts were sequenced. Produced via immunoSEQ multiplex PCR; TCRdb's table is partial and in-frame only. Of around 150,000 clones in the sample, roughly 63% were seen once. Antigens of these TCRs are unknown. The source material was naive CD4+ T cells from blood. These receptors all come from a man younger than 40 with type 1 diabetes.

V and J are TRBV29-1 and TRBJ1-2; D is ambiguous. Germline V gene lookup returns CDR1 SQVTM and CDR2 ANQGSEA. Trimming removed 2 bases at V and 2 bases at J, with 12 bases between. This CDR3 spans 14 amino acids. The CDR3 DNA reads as TGCAGCGTTGAAAGGTTTTACCCAAACTATGGCTACACCTTC. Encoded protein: CSVERFYPNYGYTF.

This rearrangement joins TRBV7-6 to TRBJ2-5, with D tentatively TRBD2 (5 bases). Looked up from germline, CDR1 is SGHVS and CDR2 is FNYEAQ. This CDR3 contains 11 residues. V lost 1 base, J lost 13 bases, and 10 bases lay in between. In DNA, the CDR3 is TGTGCCAGCAGCTTAGAGGGAGTAAGGTACTTC. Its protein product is CASSLEGVRYF.

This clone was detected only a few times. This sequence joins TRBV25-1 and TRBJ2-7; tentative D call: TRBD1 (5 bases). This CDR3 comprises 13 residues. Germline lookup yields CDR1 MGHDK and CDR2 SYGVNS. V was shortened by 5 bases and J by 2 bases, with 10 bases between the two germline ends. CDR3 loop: CASSRQLTYEQYF. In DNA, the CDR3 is TGTGCCAGCAGTCGACAGTTAACCTACGAGCAGTACTTC.

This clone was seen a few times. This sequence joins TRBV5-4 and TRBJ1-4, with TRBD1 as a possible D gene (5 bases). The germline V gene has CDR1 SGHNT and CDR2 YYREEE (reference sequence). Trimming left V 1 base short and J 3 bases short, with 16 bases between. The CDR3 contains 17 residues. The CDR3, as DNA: TGTGCCAGCAGCTTGAAGTCAGGGAGGTCGGCTAATGAAAAACTGTTTTTT. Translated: CASSLKSGRSANEKLFF.

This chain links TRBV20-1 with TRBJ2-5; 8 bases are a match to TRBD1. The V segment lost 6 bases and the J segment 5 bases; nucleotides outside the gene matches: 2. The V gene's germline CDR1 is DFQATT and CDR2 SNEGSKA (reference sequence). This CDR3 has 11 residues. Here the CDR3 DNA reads TGCAGTGCGGACAGGGTGGAGACCCAGTACTTC. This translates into CSADRVETQYF.

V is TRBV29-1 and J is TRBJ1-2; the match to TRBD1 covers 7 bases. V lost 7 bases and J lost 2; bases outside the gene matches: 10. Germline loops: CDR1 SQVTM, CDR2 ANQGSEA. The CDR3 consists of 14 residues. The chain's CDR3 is CSGQLQQGNYGYTF. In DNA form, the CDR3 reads TGCAGCGGCCAACTACAACAGGGGAACTATGGCTACACCTTC.

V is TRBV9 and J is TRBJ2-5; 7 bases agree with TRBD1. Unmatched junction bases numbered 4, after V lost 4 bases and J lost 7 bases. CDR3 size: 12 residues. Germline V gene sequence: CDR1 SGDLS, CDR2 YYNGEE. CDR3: CASSLPGGTQYF. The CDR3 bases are TGTGCCAGCAGCCTCCCAGGGGGGACCCAGTACTTC.

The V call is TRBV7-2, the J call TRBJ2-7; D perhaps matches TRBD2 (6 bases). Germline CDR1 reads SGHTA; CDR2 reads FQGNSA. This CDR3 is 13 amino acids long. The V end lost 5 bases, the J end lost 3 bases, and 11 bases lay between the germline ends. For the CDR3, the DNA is TGTGCCAGCAGCGCGGGACCGAACTACGAGCAGTACTTC. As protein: CASSAGPNYEQYF.

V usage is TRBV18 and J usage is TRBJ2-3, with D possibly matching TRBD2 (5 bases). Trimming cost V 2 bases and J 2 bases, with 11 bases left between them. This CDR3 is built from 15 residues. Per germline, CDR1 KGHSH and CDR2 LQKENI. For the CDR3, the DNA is TGTGCCAGCTCACCAGAGGGAACCGCCACAGATACGCAGTATTTT. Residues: CASSPEGTATDTQYF.

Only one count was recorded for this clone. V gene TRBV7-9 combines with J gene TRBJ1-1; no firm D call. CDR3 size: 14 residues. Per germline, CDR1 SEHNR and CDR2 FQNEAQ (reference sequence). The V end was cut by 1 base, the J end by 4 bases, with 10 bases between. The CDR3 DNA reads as TGTGCCAGCAGCTTAGTAGGCGAAAGCACTGAAGCTTTCTTT. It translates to CASSLVGESTEAFF. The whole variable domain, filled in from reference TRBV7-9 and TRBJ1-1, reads DTGVSQNPRHKITKRGQNVTFRCDPISEHNRLYWYRQTLGQGPEFLTYFQNEAQLEKSRLLSDRFSAERPKGSFSTLEIQRTEQGDSAMYLCASSLVGESTEAFFGQGTRLTVV.

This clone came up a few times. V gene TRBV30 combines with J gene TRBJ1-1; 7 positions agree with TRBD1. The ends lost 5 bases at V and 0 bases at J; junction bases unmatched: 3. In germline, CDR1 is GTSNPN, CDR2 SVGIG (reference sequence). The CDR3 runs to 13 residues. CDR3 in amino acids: CAWGTVMNTEAFF. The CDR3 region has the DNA TGTGCCTGGGGGACAGTTATGAACACTGAAGCTTTCTTT.

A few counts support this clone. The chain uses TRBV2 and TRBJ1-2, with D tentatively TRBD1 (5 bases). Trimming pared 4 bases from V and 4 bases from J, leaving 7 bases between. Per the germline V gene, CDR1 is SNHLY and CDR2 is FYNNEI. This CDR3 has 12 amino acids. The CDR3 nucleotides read TGTGCCAGCAGTGGGCAGGGCTATGGCTACACCTTC. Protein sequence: CASSGQGYGYTF.

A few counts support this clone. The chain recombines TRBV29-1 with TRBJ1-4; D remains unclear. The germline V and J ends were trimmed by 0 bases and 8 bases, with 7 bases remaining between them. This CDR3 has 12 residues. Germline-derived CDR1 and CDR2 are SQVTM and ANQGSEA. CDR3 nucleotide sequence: TGCAGCGTTGAAGATCAAGGGGAAAAACTGTTTTTT. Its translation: CSVEDQGEKLFF.

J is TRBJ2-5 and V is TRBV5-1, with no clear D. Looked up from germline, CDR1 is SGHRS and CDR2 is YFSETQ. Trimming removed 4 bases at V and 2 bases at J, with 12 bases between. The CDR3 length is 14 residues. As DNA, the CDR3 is TGCGCCAGCAGCCCTCCAGTCGGGCAAGAGACCCAGTACTTC. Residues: CASSPPVGQETQYF.

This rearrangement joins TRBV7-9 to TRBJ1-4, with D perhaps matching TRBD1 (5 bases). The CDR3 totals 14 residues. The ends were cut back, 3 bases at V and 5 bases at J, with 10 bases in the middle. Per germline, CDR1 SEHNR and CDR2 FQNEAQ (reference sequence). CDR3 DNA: TGTGCCAGCAGCTTTGGGACTGAAAATGAAAAACTGTTTTTT. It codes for CASSFGTENEKLFF.

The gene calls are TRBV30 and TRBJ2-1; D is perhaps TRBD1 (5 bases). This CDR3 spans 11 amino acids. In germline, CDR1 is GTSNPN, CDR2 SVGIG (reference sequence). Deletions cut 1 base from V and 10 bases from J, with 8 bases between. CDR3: CAWSGRTEQFF. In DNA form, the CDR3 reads TGTGCCTGGAGTGGCAGGACAGAGCAGTTCTTC. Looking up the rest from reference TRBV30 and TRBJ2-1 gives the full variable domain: SQTIHQWPATLVQPVGSPLSLECTVEGTSNPNLYWYRQAAGRGLQLLFYSVGIGQISSEVPQNLSASRPQDRQFILSSKKLLLSDSGFYLCAWSGRTEQFFGPGTRLTVL.

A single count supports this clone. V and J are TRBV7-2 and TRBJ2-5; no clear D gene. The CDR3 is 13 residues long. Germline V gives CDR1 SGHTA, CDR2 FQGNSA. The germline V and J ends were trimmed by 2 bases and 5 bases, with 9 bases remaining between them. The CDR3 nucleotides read TGTGCCAGCAGCTTACGTCTAGAGGAGACCCAGTACTTC. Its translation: CASSLRLEETQYF.

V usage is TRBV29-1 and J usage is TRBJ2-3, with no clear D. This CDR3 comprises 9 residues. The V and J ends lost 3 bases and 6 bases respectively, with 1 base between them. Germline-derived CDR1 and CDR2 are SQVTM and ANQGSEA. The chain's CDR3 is CSVDDTQYF. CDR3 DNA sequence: TGCAGCGTTGACGATACGCAGTATTTT.

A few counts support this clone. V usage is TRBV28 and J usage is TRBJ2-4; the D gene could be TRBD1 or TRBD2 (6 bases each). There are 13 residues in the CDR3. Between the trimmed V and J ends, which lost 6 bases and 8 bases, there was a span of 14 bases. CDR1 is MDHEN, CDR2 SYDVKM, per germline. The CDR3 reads CASRDGGLDIQYF. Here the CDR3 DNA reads TGTGCCAGCAGGGACGGGGGCCTGGACATTCAGTACTTC.

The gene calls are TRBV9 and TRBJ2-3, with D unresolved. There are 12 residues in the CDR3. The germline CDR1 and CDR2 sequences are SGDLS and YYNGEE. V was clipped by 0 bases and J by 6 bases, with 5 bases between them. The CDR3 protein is CASSVVVDTQYF. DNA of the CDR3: TGTGCCAGCAGCGTAGTTGTGGATACGCAGTATTTT.

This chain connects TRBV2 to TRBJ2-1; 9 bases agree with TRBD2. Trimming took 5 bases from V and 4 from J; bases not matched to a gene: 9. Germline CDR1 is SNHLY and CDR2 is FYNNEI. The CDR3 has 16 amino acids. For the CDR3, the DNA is TGTGCCAGCAGTCCCCAAGGTAGCGGGGGATACAATGAGCAGTTCTTC. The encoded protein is CASSPQGSGGYNEQFF.

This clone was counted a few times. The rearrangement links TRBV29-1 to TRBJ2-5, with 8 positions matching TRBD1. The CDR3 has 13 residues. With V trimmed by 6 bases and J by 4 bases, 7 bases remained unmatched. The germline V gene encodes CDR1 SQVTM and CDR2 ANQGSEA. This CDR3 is CSVFQGAGETQYF. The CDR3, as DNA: TGCAGCGTCTTCCAGGGGGCTGGAGAGACCCAGTACTTC.

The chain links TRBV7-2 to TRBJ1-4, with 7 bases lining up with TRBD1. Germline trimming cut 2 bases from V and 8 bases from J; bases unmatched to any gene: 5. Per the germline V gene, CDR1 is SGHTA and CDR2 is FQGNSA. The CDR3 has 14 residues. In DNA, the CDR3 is TGTGCCAGCAGCTTAACAGGGGCCTTAGAAAAACTGTTTTTT. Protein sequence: CASSLTGALEKLFF. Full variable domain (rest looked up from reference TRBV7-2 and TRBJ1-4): GAGVSQSPSNKVTEKGKDVELRCDPISGHTALYWYRQSLGQGLEFLIYFQGNSAPDKSGLPSDRFSAERTGGSVSTLTIQRTQQEDSAVYLCASSLTGALEKLFFGSGTQLSVL.

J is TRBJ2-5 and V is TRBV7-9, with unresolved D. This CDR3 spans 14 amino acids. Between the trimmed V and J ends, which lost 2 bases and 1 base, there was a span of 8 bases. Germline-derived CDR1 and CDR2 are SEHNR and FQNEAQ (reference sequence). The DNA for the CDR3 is TGTGCCAGCAGCTTATGGCCGGGCCAAGAGACCCAGTACTTC. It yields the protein CASSLWPGQETQYF.

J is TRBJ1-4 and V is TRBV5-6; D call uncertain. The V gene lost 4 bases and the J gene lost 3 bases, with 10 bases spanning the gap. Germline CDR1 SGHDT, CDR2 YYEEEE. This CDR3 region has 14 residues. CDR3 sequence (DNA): TGTGCCAGCAGCCGCGGTCTGGCTAATGAAAAACTGTTTTTT. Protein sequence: CASSRGLANEKLFF.